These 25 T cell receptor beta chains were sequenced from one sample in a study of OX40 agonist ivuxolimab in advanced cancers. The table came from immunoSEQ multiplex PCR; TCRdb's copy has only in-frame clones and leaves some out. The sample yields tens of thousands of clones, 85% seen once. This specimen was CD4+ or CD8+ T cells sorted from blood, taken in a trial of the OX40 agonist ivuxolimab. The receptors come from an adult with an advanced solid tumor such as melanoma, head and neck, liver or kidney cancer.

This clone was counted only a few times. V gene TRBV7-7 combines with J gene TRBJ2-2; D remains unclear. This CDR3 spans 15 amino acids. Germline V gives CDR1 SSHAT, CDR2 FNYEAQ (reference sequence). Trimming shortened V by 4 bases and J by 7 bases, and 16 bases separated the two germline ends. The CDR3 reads CASSSGRATGGELFF. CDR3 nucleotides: TGTGCCAGCAGCTCCGGACGGGCAACGGGCGGGGAGCTGTTTTTT.

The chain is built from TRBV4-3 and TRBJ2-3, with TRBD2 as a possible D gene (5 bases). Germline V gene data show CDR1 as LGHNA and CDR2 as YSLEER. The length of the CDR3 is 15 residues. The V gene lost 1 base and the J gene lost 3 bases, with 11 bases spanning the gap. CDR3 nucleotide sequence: TGCGCCAGCAGCCAAGCCTGGGTAGCGACAGATACGCAGTATTTT. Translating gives CASSQAWVATDTQYF.

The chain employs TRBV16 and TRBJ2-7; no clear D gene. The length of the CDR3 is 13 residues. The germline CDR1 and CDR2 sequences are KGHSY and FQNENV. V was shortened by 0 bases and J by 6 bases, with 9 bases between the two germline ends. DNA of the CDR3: TGTGCCAGCAGCCAATCCCCCGTCTCCGAGCAGTACGTC. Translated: CASSQSPVSEQYV.

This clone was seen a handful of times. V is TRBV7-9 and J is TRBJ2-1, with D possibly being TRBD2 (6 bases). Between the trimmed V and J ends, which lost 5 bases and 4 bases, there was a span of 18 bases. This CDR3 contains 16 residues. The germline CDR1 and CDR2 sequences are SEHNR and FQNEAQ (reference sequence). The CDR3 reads CASSPPSGAGYNEQFF. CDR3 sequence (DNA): TGTGCCAGCAGCCCACCGTCCGGGGCGGGGTACAATGAGCAGTTCTTC.

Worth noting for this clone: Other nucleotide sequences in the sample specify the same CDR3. CDR3 bases: TGCGCCAGCAGCTTGGTTTTAGGGGACCTCGAGCAGTACTTC. Its translation: CASSLVLGDLEQYF. The chain has TRBV5-1 and TRBJ2-7; either TRBD1 or TRBD2 may fit D (5 bases each). V was clipped by 0 bases and J by 6 bases, with 13 bases between them. This CDR3 is 14 amino acids long. Germline V lookup: CDR1 SGHRS, CDR2 YFSETQ.

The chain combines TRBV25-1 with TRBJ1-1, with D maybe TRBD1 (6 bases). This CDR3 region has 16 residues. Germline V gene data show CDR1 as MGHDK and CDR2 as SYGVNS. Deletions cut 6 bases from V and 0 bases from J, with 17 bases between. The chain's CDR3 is CASSKGTTNLNTEAFF. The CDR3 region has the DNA TGTGCCAGCAGCAAAGGGACAACTAATTTGAACACTGAAGCTTTCTTT. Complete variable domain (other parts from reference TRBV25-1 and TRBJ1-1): EADIYQTPRYLVIGTGKKITLECSQTMGHDKMYWYQQDPGMELHLIHYSYGVNSTEKGDLSSESTVSRIRTEHFPLTLESARPSHTSQYLCASSKGTTNLNTEAFFGQGTRLTVV.

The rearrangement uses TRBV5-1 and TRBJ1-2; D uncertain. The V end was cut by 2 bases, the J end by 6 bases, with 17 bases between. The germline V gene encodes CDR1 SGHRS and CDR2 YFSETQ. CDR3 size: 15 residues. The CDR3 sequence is CASSFGSGTGDGYTF. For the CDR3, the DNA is TGCGCCAGCAGCTTTGGAAGCGGTACCGGGGATGGCTACACCTTC.

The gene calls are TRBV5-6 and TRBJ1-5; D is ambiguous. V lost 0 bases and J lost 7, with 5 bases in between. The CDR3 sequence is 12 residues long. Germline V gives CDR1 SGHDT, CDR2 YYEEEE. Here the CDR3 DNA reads TGTGCCAGCAGCTTGGCCCGCCAGCCCCAGCATTTT. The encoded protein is CASSLARQPQHF.

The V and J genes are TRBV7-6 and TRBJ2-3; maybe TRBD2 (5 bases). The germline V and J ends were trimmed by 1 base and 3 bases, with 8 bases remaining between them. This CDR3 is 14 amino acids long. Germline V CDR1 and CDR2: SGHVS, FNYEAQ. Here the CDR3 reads CASSLEDFTDTQYF. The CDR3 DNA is TGTGCCAGCAGCTTAGAGGACTTTACAGATACGCAGTATTTT.

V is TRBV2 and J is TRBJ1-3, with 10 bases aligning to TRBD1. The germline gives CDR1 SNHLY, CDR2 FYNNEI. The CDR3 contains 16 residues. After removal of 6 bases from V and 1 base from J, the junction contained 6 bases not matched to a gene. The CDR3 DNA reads TGTGCCAGCAGCAAAAGGGACAGGGGTTCTGGAAACACCATATATTTT. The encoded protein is CASSKRDRGSGNTIYF.

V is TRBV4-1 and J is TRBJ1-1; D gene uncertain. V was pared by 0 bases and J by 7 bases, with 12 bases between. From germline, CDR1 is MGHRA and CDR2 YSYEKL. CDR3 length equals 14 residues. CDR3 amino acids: CASSQDWQALEAFF. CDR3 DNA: TGCGCCAGCAGCCAAGATTGGCAGGCCCTTGAAGCTTTCTTT.

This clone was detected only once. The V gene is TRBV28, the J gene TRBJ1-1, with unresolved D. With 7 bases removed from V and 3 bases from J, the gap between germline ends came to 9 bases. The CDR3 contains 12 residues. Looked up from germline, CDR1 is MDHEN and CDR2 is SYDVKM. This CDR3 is CASKYSYTEAFF. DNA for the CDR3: TGTGCCAGCAAATATTCGTACACTGAAGCTTTCTTT. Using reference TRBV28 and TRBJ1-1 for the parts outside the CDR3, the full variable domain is DVKVTQSSRYLVKRTGEKVFLECVQDMDHENMFWYRQDPGLGLRLIYFSYDVKMKEKGDIPEGYSVSREKKERFSLILESASTNQTSMYLCASKYSYTEAFFGQGTRLTVV.

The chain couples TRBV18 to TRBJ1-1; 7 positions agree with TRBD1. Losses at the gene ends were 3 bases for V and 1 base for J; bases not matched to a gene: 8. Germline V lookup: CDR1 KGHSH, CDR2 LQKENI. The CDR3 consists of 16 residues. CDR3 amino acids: CASSPLDRDQNTEAFF. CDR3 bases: TGTGCCAGCTCACCGTTAGACAGGGACCAGAACACTGAAGCTTTCTTT.

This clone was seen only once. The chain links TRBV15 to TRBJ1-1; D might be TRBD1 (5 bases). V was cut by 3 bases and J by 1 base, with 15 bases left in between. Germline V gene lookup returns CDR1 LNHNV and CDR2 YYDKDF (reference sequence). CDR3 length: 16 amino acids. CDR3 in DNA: TGTGCCACCAGCAGGGATAAGGGACGATCGAACACTGAAGCTTTCTTT. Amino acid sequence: CATSRDKGRSNTEAFF.

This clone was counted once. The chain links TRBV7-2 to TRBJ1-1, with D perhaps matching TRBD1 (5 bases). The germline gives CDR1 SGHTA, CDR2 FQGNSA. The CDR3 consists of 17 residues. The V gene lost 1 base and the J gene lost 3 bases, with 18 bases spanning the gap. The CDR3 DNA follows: TGTGCCAGCAGCTTAGGGGTGACAGCCCCTGCGCACACTGAAGCTTTCTTT. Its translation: CASSLGVTAPAHTEAFF.

CDR3 sequence reads: CASREQGPPTYEQYF. As DNA, the CDR3 is TGTGCCAGCAGAGAACAGGGGCCCCCTACCTACGAGCAGTACTTC. The rearrangement links TRBV28 to TRBJ2-7, with 7 bases aligning to TRBD1. Germline lookup yields CDR1 MDHEN and CDR2 SYDVKM. This CDR3 spans 15 amino acids. Trimming cost V 6 bases and J 2 bases; bases outside gene matches: 10. The whole variable domain, remainder taken from reference TRBV28 and TRBJ2-7, is DVKVTQSSRYLVKRTGEKVFLECVQDMDHENMFWYRQDPGLGLRLIYFSYDVKMKEKGDIPEGYSVSREKKERFSLILESASTNQTSMYLCASREQGPPTYEQYFGPGTRLTVT.

CDR3 nucleotide sequence: TGTGCCAGCTCACCACCGGGTCTTGAGGGACTCGAGCAGTACTTC. Translated, it gives CASSPPGLEGLEQYF. The chain employs TRBV18 and TRBJ2-7; perhaps TRBD2 as D (6 bases). This CDR3 has 15 amino acids. Germline-derived CDR1 and CDR2 are KGHSH and LQKENI. The V end lost 0 bases, the J end lost 6 bases, and 15 bases lay between the germline ends.

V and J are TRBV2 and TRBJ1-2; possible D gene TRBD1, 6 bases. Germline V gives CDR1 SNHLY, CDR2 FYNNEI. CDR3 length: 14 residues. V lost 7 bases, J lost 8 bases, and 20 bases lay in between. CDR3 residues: CASTDQGPYRGYTF. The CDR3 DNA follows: TGTGCCAGCACGGACCAGGGGCCCTATCGAGGCTACACCTTC.

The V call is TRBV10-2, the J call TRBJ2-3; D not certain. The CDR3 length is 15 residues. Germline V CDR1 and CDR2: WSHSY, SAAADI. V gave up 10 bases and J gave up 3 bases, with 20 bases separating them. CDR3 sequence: CAINPDRRGTDTQYF. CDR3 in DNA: TGCGCCATAAACCCCGATCGCCGCGGTACAGATACGCAGTATTTT.

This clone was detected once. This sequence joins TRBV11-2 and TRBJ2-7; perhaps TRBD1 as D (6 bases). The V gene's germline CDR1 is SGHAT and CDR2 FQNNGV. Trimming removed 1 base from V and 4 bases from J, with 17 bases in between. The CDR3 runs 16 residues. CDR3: CASSLATGFFLYEQYF. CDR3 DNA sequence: TGTGCCAGCAGCTTAGCCACAGGGTTCTTTTTGTACGAGCAGTACTTC.

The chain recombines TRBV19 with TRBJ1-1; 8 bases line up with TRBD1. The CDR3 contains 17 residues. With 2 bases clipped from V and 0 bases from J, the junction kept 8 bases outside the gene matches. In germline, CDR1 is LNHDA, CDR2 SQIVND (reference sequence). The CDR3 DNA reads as TGTGCCAGTAGTATAATCCCCCCGACAGGGGTGAACACTGAAGCTTTCTTT. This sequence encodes CASSIIPPTGVNTEAFF.

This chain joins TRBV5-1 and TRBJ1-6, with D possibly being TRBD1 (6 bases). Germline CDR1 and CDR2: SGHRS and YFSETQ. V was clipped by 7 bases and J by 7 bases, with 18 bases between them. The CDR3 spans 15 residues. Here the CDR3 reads CASQEQGPGNSPLHF. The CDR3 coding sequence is TGCGCCAGCCAGGAACAGGGTCCGGGGAATTCACCCCTCCACTTT.

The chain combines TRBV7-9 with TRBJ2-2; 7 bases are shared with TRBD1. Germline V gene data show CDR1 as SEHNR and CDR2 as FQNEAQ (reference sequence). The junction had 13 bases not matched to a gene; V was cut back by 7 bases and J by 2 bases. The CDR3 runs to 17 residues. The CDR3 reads CASTFRVGTVNTGELFF. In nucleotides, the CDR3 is TGTGCCAGCACCTTTAGGGTGGGGACAGTTAACACCGGGGAGCTGTTTTTT.

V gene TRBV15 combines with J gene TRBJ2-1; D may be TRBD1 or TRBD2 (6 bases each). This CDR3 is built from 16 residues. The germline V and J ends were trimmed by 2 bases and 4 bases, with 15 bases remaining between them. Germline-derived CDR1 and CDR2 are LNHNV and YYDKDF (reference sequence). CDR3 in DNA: TGTGCCACCAGCAGAACCCTAGGAGGGGGATACAATGAGCAGTTCTTC. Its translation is CATSRTLGGGYNEQFF.

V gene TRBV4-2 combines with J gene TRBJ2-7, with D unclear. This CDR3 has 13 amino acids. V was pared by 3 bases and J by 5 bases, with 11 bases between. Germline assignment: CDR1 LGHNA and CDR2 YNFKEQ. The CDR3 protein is CASSQAIGNEQYF. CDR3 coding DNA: TGTGCCAGCAGCCAGGCGATAGGGAACGAGCAGTACTTC.